These T cell receptor beta chains were read from a single sample in a study of follicular helper T cells after annual influenza vaccination. The method was immunoSEQ multiplex PCR; TCRdb's version includes in-frame clones alone and lacks a portion of them. Of under 12,000 clones listed, roughly 82% are singletons. The source was CXCR5- memory CD4+ T cells sorted from blood, collected 6 weeks after influenza vaccination. The receptors here all came from an adult who received the influenza vaccine. Both conserved end residues are part of each CDR3. D genes are given only for firm matches. Not every row has a clone size; where given, it reads once, few, many or a size class.

cdr3_length	d_call	v_call	clone_size	j_call	cdr3_nt	cdr3_aa
15	-	TRBV5-6	-	TRBJ2-3	TGTGCCAGCAGGTTAGGGGGCGCGGGGGAAGATACGCAGTATTTT	CASRLGGAGEDTQYF
14	TRBD1	TRBV5-5	few	TRBJ2-7	TGTGCCAGCAGCTGGGGACAGGGAGACTACGAGCAGTACTTC	CASSWGQGDYEQYF
18	TRBD2	TRBV19	-	TRBJ2-6	TGTGCCAGTAGTACCGCAGGGAGGGAGGGCTCTGGGGCCAACGTCCTGACTTTC	CASSTAGREGSGANVLTF
13	-	TRBV6-1	-	TRBJ1-1	TGTGCCAGCAGTGAAGCTGAGAGGACTGAAGCTTTCTTT	CASSEAERTEAFF
11	-	TRBV7-9	few	TRBJ1-4	TGTGCCAGCACCAATAATGAAAAACTGTTTTTT	CASTNNEKLFF
15	TRBD1	TRBV7-9	few	TRBJ1-5	TGTGCCAGCAGCGTGGGGACAGGGGCTAGTCAGCCCCAGCATTTT	CASSVGTGASQPQHF
15	-	TRBV7-2	-	TRBJ1-1	TGTGCCAGCAGCTCCCTGACCGGGCTGAACACTGAAGCTTTCTTT	CASSSLTGLNTEAFF
13	-	TRBV7-2	-	TRBJ1-5	TGTGCCAGCAGCCCCCAGGGCAGTCAGCCCCAGCATTTT	CASSPQGSQPQHF
12	-	TRBV29-1	-	TRBJ1-3	TGCAGCGTTGAGGCCAGATCGGACACCATATATTTT	CSVEARSDTIYF
13	-	TRBV7-9	few	TRBJ2-3	TGTGCCAGCAGCCTTTCCGGCACAGATACGCAGTATTTT	CASSLSGTDTQYF
13	TRBD1	TRBV30	few	TRBJ2-5	TGTGCCTGGACGGGACAGTCGGGAGAGACCCAGTACTTC	CAWTGQSGETQYF
12	-	TRBV30	-	TRBJ2-1	TGTGCCTGGAGTGTACGGGGAAATGAGCAGTTCTTC	CAWSVRGNEQFF
17	-	TRBV5-1	-	TRBJ2-7	TGCGCCGGACCCGACGCAGTTCGGGCAGGGGGGTACTACGAGCAGTACTTC	CAGPDAVRAGGYYEQYF
16	TRBD1	TRBV11-2	once	TRBJ2-6	TGTGCCAGCGGTGACAGGGGGCGAAGTGGGGCCAACGTCCTGACTTTC	CASGDRGRSGANVLTF
15	TRBD1	TRBV5-1	once	TRBJ1-1	TGCGCCAGCGTCCCGGGACAGGGTTTGAACACTGAAGCTTTCTTT	CASVPGQGLNTEAFF
14	-	TRBV19	-	TRBJ2-1	TGTGCCAGTAGTCCGGGAGAGATGGGAAATGAGCAGTTCTTC	CASSPGEMGNEQFF
16	TRBD2	TRBV11-2	-	TRBJ2-1	TGTGCCAGCAGCGCGCGGGGAGGACTAGCGGGAGGAGAGCAGTTCTTC	CASSARGGLAGGEQFF
16	TRBD1	TRBV19	-	TRBJ2-3	TGTGCCAGTAGTGCCTTGACAGGGGGTGGCACAGATACGCAGTATTTT	CASSALTGGGTDTQYF
12	-	TRBV5-1	-	TRBJ2-3	TGCGTCAGCAGTTTCCGGGGAGATACGCAGTATTTT	CVSSFRGDTQYF
12	-	TRBV9	-	TRBJ1-2	TGTGCCAGCAGCCCGCACGAAGGAGGCTACACCTTC	CASSPHEGGYTF
12	-	TRBV4-1	-	TRBJ2-1	TGCGCCAGCAGCCAAGATCGAAATGAGCAGTTCTTC	CASSQDRNEQFF
13	-	TRBV29-1	-	TRBJ1-2	TGCAGCGTCGACTGGGGGCTTGTCTATGGCTACACCTTC	CSVDWGLVYGYTF
16	-	TRBV11-2	-	TRBJ2-3	TGTGCCAGCAGCTTGAGGGCCGCAAGAAGCACAGATACGCAGTATTTT	CASSLRAARSTDTQYF
13	-	TRBV27	-	TRBJ2-1	TGTGCCAGCAAAGCGTGGGGTCGAGCTGAGCAGTTCTTC	CASKAWGRAEQFF
16	-	TRBV6-1	-	TRBJ2-7	TGTGCCAGCAGTGAACCCCGGACCCTGGGCTACTACGAGCAGTACTTC	CASSEPRTLGYYEQYF
10	-	TRBV20-1	-	TRBJ1-5	TGCAGTGTGGCTAATGGTCCCCAGCATTTT	CSVANGPQHF
14	-	TRBV6-4	-	TRBJ2-6	TGTGCCAGCAGTGACGTTTCCGGGGCCAACGTCCTGACTTTC	CASSDVSGANVLTF
14	-	TRBV9	-	TRBJ1-6	TGTGCCAGCAGCGTAGGACAGAGCTATTCACCCCTCCACTTT	CASSVGQSYSPLHF
18	-	TRBV4-1	-	TRBJ2-7	TGCGCCAGCAGCCAAGCCGCTTGGCAACGGGAGATTGGATACGAGCAGTACTTC	CASSQAAWQREIGYEQYF
16	TRBD1	TRBV7-6	-	TRBJ2-2	TGTGCCAGCAGCTTATTCGAGGGGGCAGGTACCGGGGAGCTGTTTTTT	CASSLFEGAGTGELFF
13	-	TRBV6-5	-	TRBJ1-5	TGTGCCAGCGCCGGGGCGATGCTGCAGCCCCAGCATTTT	CASAGAMLQPQHF
15	-	TRBV28	-	TRBJ1-5	TGTGCCAGCAATAAACCACCCCCGCATATGCAGCCCCAGCATTTT	CASNKPPPHMQPQHF
16	-	TRBV14	once	TRBJ1-2	TGTGCCAGCAGCCAAGGATCCGGGACCGCGTCTTATGGCTACACCTTC	CASSQGSGTASYGYTF
18	TRBD1	TRBV5-1	-	TRBJ2-1	TGCGCCAGCAGCTTGGGATTATGGCGGACAGGGGGCGACGATGAGCAGTTCTTC	CASSLGLWRTGGDDEQFF
15	TRBD2	TRBV7-2	-	TRBJ2-5	TGTGCCAGCAGCAGGACTCCGGCGGGGGTGGAGACCCAGTACTTC	CASSRTPAGVETQYF
16	TRBD1	TRBV28	-	TRBJ1-1	TGTGCCAGCAGTCCACCACAGGGGTCGGCGGACACTGAAGCTTTCTTT	CASSPPQGSADTEAFF
13	TRBD1	TRBV7-2	-	TRBJ1-2	TGTGCCAGCAGCCCGGACAGGGAAGCTGGCTACACCTTC	CASSPDREAGYTF